A single sample is the source of the 8 T cell receptor beta chains below, sequenced in a study of T cell clonality in common variable immunodeficiency. Produced via immunoSEQ multiplex PCR; TCRdb's table is partial and in-frame only. This sample has around 40,000 clones and no singletons, with around 2.1% in the ten largest. Specimen: peripheral blood mononuclear cells. The origin of the receptors is a person aged 18 to 70 in good health.

This clone was observed at least ten times. The read ends 3 residues shy of where the CDR3 ends; the end is completed using the germline J gene. The chain couples TRBV5-1 to TRBJ2-2, with D unclear. Between the trimmed V and J ends, which lost 2 bases and 1 base, there was a span of 6 bases. The CDR3 is 14 residues long. CDR1 and CDR2 from the germline V gene are SGHRS and YFSETQ. CDR3 amino acids: CASSFTENTGELFF. CDR3 DNA (partial): TGCGCCAGCAGCTTCACAGAGAACACCGGGGAG. The complete variable domain, with remaining parts taken from reference TRBV5-1 and TRBJ2-2, reads KAGVTQTPRYLIKTRGQQVTLSCSPISGHRSVSWYQQTPGQGLQFLFEYFSETQRNKGNFPGRFSGRQFSNSRSEMNVSTLELGDSALYLCASSFTENTGELFFGEGSRLTVL.

With respect to this clone: The CDR3 end falls 3 residues outside the read, so it is completed with the germline J gene. This chain uses TRBV20-1 with TRBJ2-3, with TRBD2 matching 11 bases. Germline V gene sequence: CDR1 DFQATT, CDR2 SNEGSKA (reference sequence). The length of the CDR3 is 16 residues. Germline trimming cut 3 bases from V and 4 bases from J; bases unmatched to any gene: 9. The CDR3 bases that were read are TGCAGTGCTAGGAAGCTAGCGGGGGGTTTAGCAGATACG. Encoded protein: CSARKLAGGLADT. The whole CDR3 sequence reads CSARKLAGGLADTQYF.

This clone was detected many times. Read data end 3 residues before the CDR3 end; the end is taken from the germline J gene. This chain links TRBV20-1 with TRBJ2-7; TRBD2 might be the D (5 bases). CDR1 and CDR2 (germline): DFQATT, SNEGSKA (reference sequence). The CDR3 runs to 13 residues. Trimming took off 3 bases at V and 2 bases at J, with 11 bases between the two ends. CDR3 bases read: TGCAGTGCTAGTTTCAGCGGACCCTACGAG. Protein: CSASFSGPYE. The CDR3 as a whole reads CSASFSGPYEQYF.

The sample holds many counts of this clone. The read halts 3 residues ahead of the CDR3 end, with the missing end drawn from the germline J gene. Other DNA sequences in the same sample also yield this CDR3. The rearrangement links TRBV5-6 to TRBJ1-2, with 7 bases identical to TRBD1. Germline values: CDR1 SGHDT, CDR2 YYEEEE. There are 15 residues in the CDR3. J lost 0 bases, V lost 3 bases, and 5 bases had no gene match. CDR3 DNA, as far as it was read: TGTGCCAGCAGCTACCGGGACAGACCTAACTATGGC. This gives the protein CASSYRDRPNYG. The full CDR3 sequence reads CASSYRDRPNYGYTF. The variable domain in full, completed from reference TRBV5-6 and TRBJ1-2, reads DAGVTQSPTHLIKTRGQQVTLRCSPKSGHDTVSWYQQALGQGPQFIFQYYEEEERQRGNFPDRFSGHQFPNYSSELNVNALLLGDSALYLCASSYRDRPNYGYTFGSGTRLTVV.

This clone occurred many times. Read sequence stops 3 residues before the CDR3 end, and the germline J gene provides the missing end. The chain joins TRBV19 to TRBJ1-5; D not resolved. Germline CDR1 LNHDA, CDR2 SQIVND (reference sequence). This CDR3 spans 15 amino acids. Trimming pared 7 bases from V and 5 bases from J, leaving 18 bases between. The sequenced part of the CDR3 DNA is TGTGCCAGTAAGGTGGCGGGCCGGGAATATCAGCCC. This encodes CASKVAGREYQP. The CDR3 in its entirety is CASKVAGREYQPQHF.

Many counts were recorded for this clone. CDR3 DNA (partial): TGCAGTGCTACTAGTTATTCCTACAATGAG. Translating it yields CSATSYSYNE. The whole CDR3 sequence is CSATSYSYNEQFF. The V gene is TRBV20-1, the J gene TRBJ2-1; unclear D gene. The CDR3 goes on 3 residues after the read ends, and that part is filled in from the germline J gene. CDR1 and CDR2 (germline): DFQATT, SNEGSKA (reference sequence). The CDR3 has 13 amino acids. Trimming stripped 4 bases from V and 1 base from J, with 8 bases between.

This clone was seen ten or more times. The CDR3 is cut off 3 residues early in the read; its end comes from the germline J gene. This chain links TRBV19 with TRBJ2-1; 7 bases are shared with TRBD2. Trimming took 1 base from V and 6 from J; bases not matched to a gene: 3. CDR1 and CDR2 from the germline V gene are LNHDA and SQIVND (reference sequence). There are 14 residues in the CDR3. CDR3 DNA, as far as it was read: TGTGCCAGTAGTATAGGAGCGGGGATCAATGAG. This sequence encodes CASSIGAGINE. The whole CDR3 protein is CASSIGAGINEQFF.

In this sample, this clone turned up many times. The read halts 3 residues ahead of the CDR3 end, with the missing end drawn from the germline J gene. This rearrangement joins TRBV5-1 to TRBJ2-2, with a weak D call TRBD2 (5 bases). The germline CDR1 and CDR2 sequences are SGHRS and YFSETQ. V was clipped by 5 bases and J by 1 base, with 18 bases between them. The CDR3 consists of 17 residues. CDR3 amino acids: CASRGYEAALNTGELFF. Partial CDR3 DNA: TGCGCCAGCAGGGGGTACGAAGCGGCCCTGAACACCGGGGAG.